Shown below are 21 T cell receptor beta chains from a single sample sequenced in a study of blood T cell repertoires in COVID-19. The method was immunoSEQ multiplex PCR; TCRdb's version includes in-frame clones alone and lacks a portion of them. The table records about 430,000 clones, 70% to 90% of them present only once. The material sequenced was PBMCs or T cells enriched from blood (not recorded which). These receptor sequences come from a woman between 18 and 29 years old who had been exposed to COVID-19.

This sequence joins TRBV7-8 and TRBJ2-3; TRBD2 matches at 11 bases. Germline trimming cut 7 bases from V and 2 bases from J; bases unmatched to any gene: 11. Germline lookup yields CDR1 SGHVS and CDR2 FQNEAQ. The CDR3 sequence is 17 residues long. The CDR3 region is CASTLAGGSLNTDTQYF. CDR3 sequence (DNA): TGTGCCAGCACTCTAGCGGGGGGTAGCCTCAACACAGATACGCAGTATTTT.

The genes are TRBV19 and TRBJ2-2; 7 bases are shared with TRBD1. Germline V lookup: CDR1 LNHDA, CDR2 SQIVND (reference sequence). V was clipped by 7 bases and J by 0 bases; unmatched bases: 5. The CDR3 consists of 15 residues. CDR3 sequence (DNA): TGTGCCAGTATTAGGGGACAGCCGAACACCGGGGAGCTGTTTTTT. Protein: CASIRGQPNTGELFF. Drawing the rest from reference TRBV19 and TRBJ2-2, the complete variable domain is DGGITQSPKYLFRKEGQNVTLSCEQNLNHDAMYWYRQDPGQGLRLIYYSQIVNDFQKGDIAEGYSVSREKKESFPLTVTSAQKNPTAFYLCASIRGQPNTGELFFGEGSRLTVL.

The gene calls are TRBV7-9 and TRBJ2-1; D perhaps matches TRBD1 (8 bases). Trimming pared 5 bases from V and 7 bases from J, leaving 27 bases between. This CDR3 region has 18 residues. Germline-derived CDR1 and CDR2 are SEHNR and FQNEAQ (reference sequence). The CDR3 spells CASSPGGLRQGAWNEQFF. For the CDR3, the DNA is TGTGCCAGCAGCCCGGGGGGCCTGCGCCAGGGGGCCTGGAATGAGCAGTTCTTC.

The rearrangement uses TRBV18 and TRBJ1-5; tentative D call: TRBD1 (5 bases). In germline, CDR1 is KGHSH, CDR2 LQKENI. Trimming pared 1 base from V and 4 bases from J, leaving 5 bases between. The CDR3 covers 13 residues. The CDR3 nucleotides read TGTGCCAGCTCACCACAGGGGAATCAGCCCCAGCATTTT. Its translation: CASSPQGNQPQHF.

The chain couples TRBV6-5 to TRBJ2-7; TRBD2 aligns across 7 bases. Germline CDR1 is MNHEY and CDR2 is SVGAGI. This CDR3 comprises 14 residues. V lost 8 bases and J lost 4; bases outside the gene matches: 11. CDR3 sequence: CASRRGGLGYEQYF. The DNA for the CDR3 is TGTGCCAGCCGGAGGGGAGGGTTGGGGTACGAGCAGTACTTC.

The chain links TRBV28 to TRBJ1-2, with TRBD1 matching 12 bases. Germline assignment: CDR1 MDHEN and CDR2 SYDVKM. The CDR3 is 16 amino acids. V shed 7 bases and J 2 bases; nucleotides not matched to a gene: 8. The CDR3 DNA reads TGTGCCAGCACCGGGACAGGGGGCTTGAAGAACTATGGCTACACCTTC. Amino acids: CASTGTGGLKNYGYTF.

This chain links TRBV24-1 with TRBJ1-2; D is undetermined. CDR3 size: 13 residues. Germline CDR1 and CDR2: KGHDR and SFDVKD. V was shortened by 3 bases and J by 4 bases, with 8 bases between the two germline ends. CDR3 amino acids: CATSDPGGYGYTF. The CDR3 DNA follows: TGTGCCACCAGTGATCCGGGAGGCTATGGCTACACCTTC.

The chain recombines TRBV4-3 with TRBJ2-6, with D perhaps TRBD2 (6 bases). CDR1 LGHNA and CDR2 YSLEER come from the germline V gene. CDR3 length: 19 residues. V lost 1 base and J 1 base, leaving 17 bases between the germline ends. The CDR3 here is CASSQGVGGVLSGANVLTF. The CDR3 region has the DNA TGCGCCAGCAGCCAAGGGGTCGGCGGGGTCTTATCTGGGGCCAACGTCCTGACTTTC.

This clone was observed once. The chain recombines TRBV9 with TRBJ1-6; 8 positions match TRBD1. CDR1 SGDLS and CDR2 YYNGEE come from the germline V gene. CDR3 length: 17 residues. V lost 3 bases, J lost 14 bases, and 19 bases stayed unmatched. CDR3: CASSGTGFLGELRSLHF. CDR3 bases: TGTGCCAGCAGCGGGACAGGGTTTTTGGGAGAGCTTCGATCCCTCCACTTT.

V is TRBV14 and J is TRBJ1-1; weak D call: TRBD1 (5 bases). The CDR3 is 13 amino acids. The V end was cut by 4 bases, the J end by 9 bases, with 15 bases between. Germline CDR1 reads SGHDN; CDR2 reads FVKESK. CDR3 bases: TGTGCCAGCAGCCGACAGTCCGTCATTAAAGCTTTCTTT. Its protein is CASSRQSVIKAFF.

This clone has a single count. In DNA, the CDR3 is TGTGCCAGCAGCCAAGTTCCGGGGGACCATGGCTACACCTTC. Residues: CASSQVPGDHGYTF. The V call is TRBV3-1 (or the pseudogene TRBV3-2), the J call TRBJ1-2, with D possibly TRBD1 on 5 matching bases. The length of the CDR3 is 14 residues. Germline CDR1 is LGHDT and CDR2 is YNNKEL (reference sequence). V lost 1 base, J lost 6 bases, and 12 bases lay in between.

V gene TRBV5-6 combines with J gene TRBJ2-7; no firm D call. Trimming left V 2 bases short and J 2 bases short, with 5 bases between. CDR1 and CDR2 from the germline V gene are SGHDT and YYEEEE. The CDR3 consists of 12 residues. The CDR3 nucleotides read TGTGCCAGCAGCTTACAGACCTACGAGCAGTACTTC. Translated: CASSLQTYEQYF.

The chain couples TRBV7-9 to TRBJ2-7; a possible D gene is TRBD1 (6 bases). Trimming stripped 5 bases from V and 12 bases from J, with 17 bases between. CDR1 and CDR2 (germline): SEHNR, FQNEAQ (reference sequence). CDR3 size: 12 residues. CDR3 loop: CASSVPTGPRYF. In DNA form, the CDR3 reads TGTGCCAGCAGCGTCCCGACAGGTCCGAGGTACTTC.

This chain links TRBV4-3 with TRBJ1-1; D gene ambiguous. The V end lost 1 base, the J end lost 5 bases, and 11 bases lay between the germline ends. The CDR3 covers 14 residues. Looked up from germline, CDR1 is LGHNA and CDR2 is YSLEER. The CDR3 region is CASSQVGSGTEAFF. CDR3 bases: TGCGCCAGCAGCCAAGTAGGTTCCGGGACTGAAGCTTTCTTT.

This clone was found once. V gene TRBV28 combines with J gene TRBJ1-5; 8 positions agree with TRBD1. This CDR3 is 15 amino acids long. From germline, CDR1 is MDHEN and CDR2 SYDVKM. The V segment lost 3 bases and the J segment 1 base; nucleotides outside the gene matches: 2. Here the CDR3 reads CASSFTGGSNQPQHF. As DNA, the CDR3 is TGTGCCAGCAGTTTTACAGGGGGAAGCAATCAGCCCCAGCATTTT.

The table lists this clone with a count of one. The rearrangement joins TRBV15 to TRBJ2-1; 9 bases are a match to TRBD2. J lost 1 base, V lost 9 bases, and 10 bases had no gene match. CDR1 is LNHNV, CDR2 YYDKDF, per germline (reference sequence). The CDR3 runs to 16 residues. The CDR3, as DNA: TGTGCCACGGCTACATTAGCGGGAGCTTCCTACAATGAGCAGTTCTTC. It yields the protein CATATLAGASYNEQFF. The full variable domain, in which reference TRBV15 and TRBJ2-1 provide the parts outside the CDR3, is DAMVIQNPRYQVTQFGKPVTLSCSQTLNHNVMYWYQQKSSQAPKLLFHYYDKDFNNEADTPDNFQSRRPNTSFCFLDIRSPGLGDTAMYLCATATLAGASYNEQFFGPGTRLTVL.

The chain links TRBV4-2 to TRBJ2-1, with 8 bases aligning to TRBD2. Germline V lookup: CDR1 LGHNA, CDR2 YNFKEQ. The CDR3 totals 14 residues. V was clipped by 1 base and J by 6 bases; unmatched bases: 2. The CDR3 protein is CASSQVGGGNEQFF. DNA of the CDR3: TGTGCCAGCAGCCAAGTCGGGGGGGGCAATGAGCAGTTCTTC.

The chain uses TRBV7-2 and TRBJ2-3; the D is unclear. With 3 bases removed from V and 0 bases from J, the gap between germline ends came to 7 bases. CDR1 is SGHTA and CDR2 is FQGNSA in the germline V gene. The CDR3 has 14 residues. The CDR3 sequence: CASSFARSTDTQYF. CDR3 DNA sequence: TGTGCCAGCAGCTTTGCCAGGAGCACAGATACGCAGTATTTT. The entire variable domain, with the rest obtained from reference TRBV7-2 and TRBJ2-3, is as follows: GAGVSQSPSNKVTEKGKDVELRCDPISGHTALYWYRQSLGQGLEFLIYFQGNSAPDKSGLPSDRFSAERTGGSVSTLTIQRTQQEDSAVYLCASSFARSTDTQYFGPGTRLTVL.

This clone was detected a few times. The chain links TRBV5-1 to TRBJ2-1; 12 nucleotides agree with TRBD2. The V gene end was trimmed by 0 bases and the J gene end by 10 bases; junction bases not matched to a gene: 2. The CDR3 contains 14 residues. Germline V CDR1 and CDR2: SGHRS, YFSETQ. CDR3 residues: CASSLGGTSGEQFF. DNA for the CDR3: TGCGCCAGCAGCTTGGGAGGGACTAGCGGGGAGCAGTTCTTC.

V gene TRBV3-1 (or the pseudogene TRBV3-2) combines with J gene TRBJ1-5, with TRBD1 as a possible D gene (6 bases). The germline CDR1 and CDR2 sequences are LGHDT and YNNKEL (reference sequence). The CDR3 loop spans 18 amino acids. Trimming took 1 base from V and 6 from J, leaving 22 bases between them. This CDR3 is CASSQVPPPPGGGQPQHF. Here the CDR3 DNA reads TGTGCCAGCAGCCAAGTCCCCCCACCGCCTGGGGGCGGTCAGCCCCAGCATTTT.

The chain joins TRBV9 to TRBJ1-1; D uncertain. Trimming removed 0 bases at V and 1 base at J, with 7 bases between. In germline, CDR1 is SGDLS, CDR2 YYNGEE. The CDR3 is 14 amino acids. The CDR3 coding sequence is TGTGCCAGCAGCGTAGGCCCTAAGAACACTGAAGCTTTCTTT. Its translation: CASSVGPKNTEAFF. Full variable domain (missing parts from reference TRBV9 and TRBJ1-1): DSGVTQTPKHLITATGQRVTLRCSPRSGDLSVYWYQQSLDQGLQFLIQYYNGEERAKGNILERFSAQQFPDLHSELNLSSLELGDSALYFCASSVGPKNTEAFFGQGTRLTVV.